Listed below are T cell receptor beta chains from one sample, sequenced in a study of blood T cell repertoires in COVID-19. The table came from immunoSEQ multiplex PCR; TCRdb's copy has only in-frame clones and leaves some out. The top ten hold roughly 45% of the sample, which has 75,000 to 80,000 clones, 88% seen once. Sequencing input: peripheral blood. These receptors came from a human donor in a cohort sampled during active COVID-19. Each CDR3 is given with its conserved first and last residue. Each record gives: clone size, J gene, V gene, D gene, CDR3 protein, CDR3 DNA. A D gene is named only where the DNA matches it firmly. Clone size appears in some rows only: once, few, many, or a class for an expanded clone.

size: .; J: TRBJ1-6; V: TRBV4-3; D: .; CDR3: CASSQAQANSPLHF; DNA: TGCGCCAGCAGCCAAGCACAGGCTAATTCACCCCTCCACTTT
size: .; J: TRBJ1-6; V: TRBV9; D: TRBD1; CDR3: CASSVDGQGGYNSPLHF; DNA: TGTGCCAGCAGCGTAGACGGACAGGGGGGCTATAATTCACCCCTCCACTTT
size: .; J: TRBJ1-1; V: TRBV9; D: TRBD1; CDR3: CASSVLTGSDTEAFF; DNA: TGTGCCAGCAGCGTGTTGACAGGGAGTGACACTGAAGCTTTCTTT
size: .; J: TRBJ2-1; V: TRBV5-1; D: TRBD1; CDR3: CASSLGGTGDNEQFF; DNA: TGCGCCAGCAGCTTGGGCGGGACAGGTGACAATGAGCAGTTCTTC
size: .; J: TRBJ2-2; V: TRBV18; D: .; CDR3: CASLQFANTGELFF; DNA: TGTGCCAGCTTGCAGTTCGCGAACACCGGGGAGCTGTTTTTT
size: .; J: TRBJ2-7; V: TRBV6-2/TRBV6-3; D: TRBD2; CDR3: CASSSGTSGGLAYEQYF; DNA: TGTGCCAGCAGTTCCGGGACTAGCGGGGGGCTCGCCTACGAGCAGTACTTC
size: once; J: TRBJ1-6; V: TRBV25-1; D: .; CDR3: CASSDLVAGADSPLHF; DNA: TGTGCCAGCAGTGACCTCGTCGCAGGGGCAGATTCACCCCTCCACTTT
size: .; J: TRBJ1-1; V: TRBV21-1; D: .; CDR3: CASNDRATEAFF; DNA: TGTGCCAGCAATGACAGGGCCACTGAAGCTTTCTTT
size: .; J: TRBJ2-2; V: TRBV2; D: TRBD2; CDR3: CASRVTSGDTGELFF; DNA: TGTGCCAGCAGGGTGACTAGCGGGGACACCGGGGAGCTGTTTTTT
size: .; J: TRBJ2-1; V: TRBV7-3; D: TRBD2; CDR3: CASSRAGGGNNEQFF; DNA: TGTGCCAGCAGCCGAGCGGGGGGCGGCAACAATGAGCAGTTCTTC
size: .; J: TRBJ1-2; V: TRBV9; D: .; CDR3: CASSARSRGYGYTF; DNA: TGTGCCAGCAGCGCCAGATCCAGGGGCTATGGCTACACCTTC
size: few; J: TRBJ2-3; V: TRBV28; D: .; CDR3: CASSHSRTQYF; DNA: TGTGCCAGCAGTCACAGCCGAACGCAGTATTTT
size: .; J: TRBJ2-7; V: TRBV20-1; D: .; CDR3: CSAENGYEQYF; DNA: TGCAGTGCTGAGAACGGCTACGAGCAGTACTTC